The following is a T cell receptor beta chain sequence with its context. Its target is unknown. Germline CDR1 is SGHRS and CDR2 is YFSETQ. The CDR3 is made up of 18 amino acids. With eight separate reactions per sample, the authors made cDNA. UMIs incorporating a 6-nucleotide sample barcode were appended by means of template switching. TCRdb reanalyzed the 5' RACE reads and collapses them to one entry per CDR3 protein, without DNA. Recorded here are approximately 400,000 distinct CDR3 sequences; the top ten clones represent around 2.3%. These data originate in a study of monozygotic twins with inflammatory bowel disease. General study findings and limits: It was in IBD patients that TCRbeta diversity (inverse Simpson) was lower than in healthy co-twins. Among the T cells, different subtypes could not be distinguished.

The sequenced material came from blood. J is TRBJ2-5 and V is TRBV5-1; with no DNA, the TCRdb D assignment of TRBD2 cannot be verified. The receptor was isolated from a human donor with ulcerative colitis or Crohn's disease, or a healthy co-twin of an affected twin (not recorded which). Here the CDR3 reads CASLARGFGGLFQETQYF.